These 8 T cell receptor beta chains came from one sample sequenced in a study of beta chain features in type 1 diabetes. Notes on the study in general: People with Type 1 diabetes carried modestly yet significantly shorter TCRB CDR3s in all four CD4+ subsets.

These receptors' targets are unknown. The authors reverse transcribed all of the isolated RNA, so sequencing captured expressed TCRB transcripts. TCRdb's table, derived via immunoSEQ multiplex PCR, lists solely in-frame clones and lacks some. There are hundreds of thousands of clones in the sample; about 13% occur only once, and 0.017% lies in the top ten. The sample comprised naive CD4+ T cells from blood. The receptor source for this set is a man aged 30-40 years with type 1 diabetes.

This rearrangement joins TRBV28 to TRBJ2-2; TRBD1 might be the D (6 bases). Germline V gene sequence: CDR1 MDHEN, CDR2 SYDVKM. V shed 6 bases and J shed 1 base, with 9 bases lying between them. The CDR3 is 14 amino acids. The CDR3 DNA follows: TGTGCCAGCAGAGAGGGACAGAACACCGGGGAGCTGTTTTTT. Translation: CASREGQNTGELFF.

The gene calls are TRBV15 and TRBJ2-7, with TRBD2 matching over 10 bases. Germline assignment: CDR1 LNHNV and CDR2 YYDKDF (reference sequence). The CDR3 runs to 18 residues. After removal of 3 bases from V and 1 base from J, the junction contained 12 bases not matched to a gene. This chain's CDR3 is CATSREAGTSGTSYEQYF. The CDR3 DNA sequence: TGTGCCACCAGCAGGGAAGCCGGTACTAGCGGGACATCCTACGAGCAGTACTTC.

The chain recombines TRBV10-3 with TRBJ2-3; tentative D call: TRBD2 (5 bases). This CDR3 has 14 amino acids. In germline, CDR1 is ENHRY, CDR2 SYGVKD. V dropped 3 bases and J dropped 7 bases, with 14 bases sitting between them. The CDR3 loop reads CAISEQRPGNTQYF. In DNA, the CDR3 is TGTGCCATCAGTGAACAGCGCCCCGGGAATACGCAGTATTTT.

This clone was picked up a small number of times. The chain's CDR3 is CASSAAGARHEQYF. As DNA, the CDR3 is TGCGCCAGCAGCGCAGCGGGGGCAAGGCACGAGCAGTACTTC. The chain couples TRBV5-1 to TRBJ2-7; TRBD2 matches 8 bases. The CDR3 spans 14 residues. With V trimmed by 4 bases and J by 5 bases, 8 bases remained unmatched. CDR1 SGHRS and CDR2 YFSETQ come from the germline V gene. Using reference TRBV5-1 and TRBJ2-7 for the parts outside the CDR3, the full variable domain is KAGVTQTPRYLIKTRGQQVTLSCSPISGHRSVSWYQQTPGQGLQFLFEYFSETQRNKGNFPGRFSGRQFSNSRSEMNVSTLELGDSALYLCASSAAGARHEQYFGPGTRLTVT.

This clone was found a few times. The gene calls are TRBV7-9 and TRBJ1-5; the D gene is possibly TRBD1 (6 bases). The CDR3 has 14 residues. V was trimmed by 5 bases and J by 7 bases, leaving 15 bases between them. Per germline, CDR1 SEHNR and CDR2 FQNEAQ (reference sequence). The chain's CDR3 is CASSPLAQGQPQHF. In DNA form, the CDR3 reads TGTGCCAGCAGCCCTCTAGCCCAGGGGCAGCCCCAGCATTTT.

The chain employs TRBV28 and TRBJ1-1; 7 nucleotides match TRBD1. CDR3 size: 12 residues. Germline lookup yields CDR1 MDHEN and CDR2 SYDVKM. The V gene end was trimmed by 6 bases and the J gene end by 14 bases; junction bases not matched to a gene: 12. This CDR3 reads CASSLHRGRGFF. The CDR3 region has the DNA TGTGCCAGCAGCCTTCACAGGGGCAGAGGATTCTTT.

This chain connects TRBV2 to TRBJ1-5; weak D call: TRBD1 (5 bases). The ends were cut back, 4 bases at V and 6 bases at J, with 10 bases in the middle. Germline CDR1 and CDR2: SNHLY and FYNNEI. This CDR3 contains 13 residues. This chain's CDR3 is CASSGDGGQPQHF. CDR3 nucleotide sequence: TGTGCCAGCAGTGGGGACGGGGGTCAGCCCCAGCATTTT.

This chain connects TRBV5-1 to TRBJ2-1, with 14 bases lining up with TRBD2. V was pared by 3 bases and J by 4 bases, with 6 bases of the junction left unmatched. The CDR3 has 17 amino acids. Per germline, CDR1 SGHRS and CDR2 YFSETQ. The CDR3 here is CASSWGLAGVEYNEQFF. The DNA for the CDR3 is TGCGCCAGCAGCTGGGGACTAGCGGGAGTGGAATACAATGAGCAGTTCTTC.